These 2 T cell receptor beta chains were sequenced from one sample in a study of tumor-infiltrating lymphocytes in primary liver carcinoma. A primer in the constant region served to generate TCR beta cDNA from roughly 550 ng of total RNA. Employing slightly modified ARM-PCR, three nested multiplex PCR rounds were run, and these gave rise to the TCR beta libraries. With TRBV1-TRBV30 forward primers and a C-beta reverse primer, the first two PCR rounds were run for around 10 cycles each. Each CDR3 protein gets one entry after TCRdb re-called the multiplex PCR reads with MiXCR. The sample records 190,000 or so distinct CDR3 sequences, less than 70% being singletons. RNA was extracted from whole blood without cell sorting, alongside germline DNA. The source material was peripheral blood. The source of these receptors is a woman aged 60-75 years with primary liver carcinoma and hepatitis B virus infection.

Turning to this clonotype: Mismatch with germline at one junction end may stem from a read error. The chain couples TRBV18 to TRBJ2-7; 8 bases are a match to TRBD1. The CDR3 runs 14 residues. Per germline, CDR1 KGHSH and CDR2 LQKENI. CDR3 loop: CTSSPDRDSGEQYF. The CDR3 nucleotides are TGTACCAGCTCACCGGACAGGGACTCGGGCGAGCAGTACTTC.

This clonotype turned up a few times. This sequence may be a read error, since a much larger clone differs from it by one base. The rearrangement joins TRBV11-2 to TRBJ1-3, with TRBD1 as a possible D gene (5 bases). Looked up from germline, CDR1 is SGHAT and CDR2 is FQNNGV. The CDR3 is 16 amino acids. The CDR3 protein is CANSTGLTGSGNTIYF. CDR3 sequence (DNA): TGTGCCAACAGCACGGGACTGACTGGCTCTGGAAACACCATATATTTT.